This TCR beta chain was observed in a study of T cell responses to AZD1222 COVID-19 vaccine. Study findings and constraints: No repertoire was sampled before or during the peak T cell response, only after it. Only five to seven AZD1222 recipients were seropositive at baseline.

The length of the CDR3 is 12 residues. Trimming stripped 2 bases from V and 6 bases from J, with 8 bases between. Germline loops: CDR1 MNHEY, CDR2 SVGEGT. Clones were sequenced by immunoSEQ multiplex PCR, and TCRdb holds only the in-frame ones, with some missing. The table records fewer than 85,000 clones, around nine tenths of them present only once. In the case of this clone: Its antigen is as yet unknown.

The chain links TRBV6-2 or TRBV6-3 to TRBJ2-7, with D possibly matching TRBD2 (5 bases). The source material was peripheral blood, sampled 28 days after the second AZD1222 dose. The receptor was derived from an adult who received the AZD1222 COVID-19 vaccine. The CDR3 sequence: CASSYMGSEQYF. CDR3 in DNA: TGTGCCAGCAGTTACATGGGGAGCGAGCAGTACTTC.